Given below is one T cell receptor (beta chain) in context. Its antigen is undetermined. This CDR3 has 15 residues. Germline CDR1 SGHAT, CDR2 FQNNGV. Trimming shortened V by 5 bases and J by 9 bases, and 19 bases separated the two germline ends. The data were taken from a study of glioma-infiltrating T cells. Turning to the study itself: Samples included WHO grade II oligodendrogliomas or astrocytomas and initial-diagnosis grade IV glioblastomas.

Using RNA template, CDR3s of TCR alpha and beta were amplified with iRepertoire arm-PCR. In TCRdb, the multiplex PCR reads were re-called with MiXCR into one record per CDR3 protein. The sample has 300,000 to 400,000 distinct CDR3 sequences, about two fifths seen once. Regarding the study as a whole: Signature shared blood CDR3 motifs were enriched in low-divergence and depleted in high-divergence patients. Tissue-blood divergence was below expectation in non-neoplastic patients, above in gliomas.

The gene calls are TRBV11-2 and TRBJ2-2; D tentatively reads TRBD1 or TRBD2 (5 bases each). This TCR derives from a human donor with low-grade glioma or glioblastoma, undergoing nonglioma brain surgery, or in good health (not recorded which). The sequenced sample consisted of glioma tissue, nonneoplastic brain tissue, or PBMCs (not recorded which). The CDR3 nucleotides read TGTGCCAGCAGCGTCTCCGGGACCGCCCCTAGGGAGCTGTTTTTT. Amino acids: CASSVSGTAPRELFF.